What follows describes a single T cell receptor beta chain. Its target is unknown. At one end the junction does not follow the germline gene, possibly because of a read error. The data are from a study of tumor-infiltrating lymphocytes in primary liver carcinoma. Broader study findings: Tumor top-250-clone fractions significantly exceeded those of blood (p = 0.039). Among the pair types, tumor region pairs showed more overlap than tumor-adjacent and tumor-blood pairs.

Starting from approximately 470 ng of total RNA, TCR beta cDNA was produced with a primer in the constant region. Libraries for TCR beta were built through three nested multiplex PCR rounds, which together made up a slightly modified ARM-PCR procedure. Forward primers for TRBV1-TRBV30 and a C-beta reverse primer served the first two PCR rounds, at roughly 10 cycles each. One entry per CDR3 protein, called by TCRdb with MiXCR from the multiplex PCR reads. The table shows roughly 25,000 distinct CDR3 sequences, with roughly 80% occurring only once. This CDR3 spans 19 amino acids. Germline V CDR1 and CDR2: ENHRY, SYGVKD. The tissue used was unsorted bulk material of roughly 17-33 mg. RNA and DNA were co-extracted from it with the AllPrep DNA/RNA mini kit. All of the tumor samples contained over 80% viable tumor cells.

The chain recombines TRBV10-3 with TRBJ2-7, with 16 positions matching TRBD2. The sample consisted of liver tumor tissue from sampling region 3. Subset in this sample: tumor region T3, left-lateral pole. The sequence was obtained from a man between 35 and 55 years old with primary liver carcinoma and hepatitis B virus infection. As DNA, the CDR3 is TGTGTCATCACCAAACGATCGGGACTAGCGGGAGGGTTCTCATACAAGCAGTACTTC. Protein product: CVITKRSGLAGGFSYKQYF.